These T cell receptor beta chains were read from a single sample in a study of blood T cell repertoires in COVID-19. Sequencing used immunoSEQ multiplex PCR; TCRdb keeps in-frame clones, though not all of them. The sample contains about 150,000 clones, roughly 71% of which appear only once. Sequencing was done on a sample of peripheral blood. The receptor set was obtained from a woman older than 75 with acute or convalescent COVID-19. Both conserved end residues are part of each CDR3. D genes are given only for firm matches. Rows may omit the clone size; those that give it use once, few, many or a size class.

abundance	v_gene	d_gene	j_gene	CDR3aa	CDR3nt
NA	TRBV6-5	TRBD1	TRBJ2-7	CASRARGQGEEQYF	TGTGCCAGCAGGGCCCGGGGACAGGGGGAAGAGCAGTACTTC
NA	TRBV6-5	TRBD1	TRBJ2-7	CASSSSGNRGIAEQYF	TGTGCCAGCAGTTCGTCGGGAAACAGGGGAATAGCCGAGCAGTACTTC
NA	TRBV30	TRBD1	TRBJ2-7	CAWSGGQAGSYEQYF	TGTGCCTGGAGCGGCGGACAGGCTGGCTCCTACGAGCAGTACTTC
NA	TRBV3-1/TRBV3-2	TRBD1	TRBJ1-6	CASSQDGTGIFSPLHF	TGTGCCAGCAGCCAAGATGGGACAGGGATTTTTTCACCCCTCCACTTT
few	TRBV18	TRBD1	TRBJ1-4	CASSPRTGNEKLFF	TGTGCCAGCTCACCACGGACAGGAAATGAAAAACTGTTTTTT
NA	TRBV7-9	NA	TRBJ2-7	CASSPASGVGEQYF	TGTGCCAGCAGCCCTGCCTCGGGGGTCGGCGAGCAGTACTTC
NA	TRBV2	NA	TRBJ2-1	CASAAGVSAEQFF	TGTGCCAGCGCAGCCGGGGTTTCCGCCGAGCAGTTCTTC
NA	TRBV27	NA	TRBJ2-3	CASSFQFTDTQYF	TGTGCCAGCAGTTTTCAGTTCACAGATACGCAGTATTTT
few	TRBV9	TRBD1	TRBJ1-6	CASSPSPGTGFYSPLHF	TGTGCCAGCAGCCCAAGTCCCGGGACAGGGTTCTATTCACCCCTCCACTTT
NA	TRBV18	NA	TRBJ2-1	CASSPRDSTGEQFF	TGTGCCAGCTCACCAAGGGACTCGACCGGTGAGCAGTTCTTC
NA	TRBV5-1	TRBD1	TRBJ1-4	CASSFSPGGQEKLFF	TGCGCCAGCAGCTTCTCACCAGGGGGACAAGAAAAACTGTTTTTT
NA	TRBV30	NA	TRBJ1-5	CAWSVKTVYSNQPQHF	TGTGCCTGGAGTGTAAAGACAGTCTATAGCAATCAGCCCCAGCATTTT
NA	TRBV6-5	TRBD1	TRBJ1-4	CASSYRQGELFF	TGTGCCAGCAGCTATCGCCAGGGGGAACTGTTTTTT
NA	TRBV11-2	NA	TRBJ2-5	CASSTRTGIRETQYF	TGTGCCAGCAGCACCCGAACAGGGATTCGGGAGACCCAGTACTTC
NA	TRBV3-1/TRBV3-2	NA	TRBJ1-3	CASSQDYGRGSGNTIYF	TGTGCCAGCAGCCAAGATTACGGCAGGGGCTCTGGAAACACCATATATTTT
NA	TRBV19	NA	TRBJ1-1	CASSDDSLNTEAFF	TGTGCCAGTAGCGACGACAGCCTGAACACTGAAGCTTTCTTT
NA	TRBV19	NA	TRBJ1-1	CASSIRQDTEAFF	TGTGCCAGTAGTATACGGCAGGACACTGAAGCTTTCTTT
NA	TRBV7-8	NA	TRBJ1-4	CASSLAGHEKLFF	TGTGCCAGCAGCTTAGCGGGGCATGAAAAACTGTTTTTT
many	TRBV3-1/TRBV3-2	TRBD2	TRBJ2-7	CASSHMTSGYYEQYF	TGTGCCAGCAGCCACATGACTAGCGGGTACTACGAGCAGTACTTC
NA	TRBV15	NA	TRBJ2-7	CATSRDLHREQYF	TGTGCCACCAGCAGAGACCTACACAGGGAGCAGTACTTC
NA	TRBV2	NA	TRBJ1-5	CASRQGALNQPQHF	TGTGCCAGCAGACAGGGCGCCTTAAATCAGCCCCAGCATTTT
NA	TRBV3-1/TRBV3-2	NA	TRBJ1-2	CASSPSSNYGYTF	TGTGCCAGCAGCCCCTCCTCTAACTATGGCTACACCTTC
NA	TRBV12-5	NA	TRBJ1-5	CASGLSEISAPQHF	TGTGCTAGTGGTTTGTCGGAGATTTCCGCGCCCCAGCATTTT
few	TRBV6-5	TRBD1	TRBJ1-2	CASNGGQGAGGYTF	TGTGCCAGCAACGGTGGGCAGGGGGCAGGGGGCTACACCTTC
NA	TRBV6-5	TRBD1	TRBJ2-7	CASRDRVIPYEQYF	TGTGCCAGCAGGGACAGGGTAATACCCTACGAGCAGTACTTC
NA	TRBV5-1	TRBD1	TRBJ1-1	CASSLGGTGQAFF	TGCGCCAGCAGCTTGGGGGGGACAGGACAAGCTTTCTTT
once	TRBV19	TRBD1	TRBJ1-1	CASTAQGARDAFF	TGTGCCAGTACCGCACAGGGGGCGCGCGATGCTTTCTTT
NA	TRBV5-1	NA	TRBJ1-1	CASSLGQGSVHTEAFF	TGCGCCAGCAGCTTAGGTCAGGGGTCAGTTCACACTGAAGCTTTCTTT
NA	TRBV2	TRBD2	TRBJ2-3	CASSPRTSGTTDTQYF	TGTGCCAGCAGCCCCAGGACTAGCGGGACCACAGATACGCAGTATTTT
few	TRBV5-8	TRBD1	TRBJ2-7	CASSLGTRDRAHEQYF	TGTGCCAGCAGCTTGGGAACCCGGGACAGGGCCCACGAGCAGTACTTC
NA	TRBV27	TRBD1	TRBJ1-1	CASSLGQGANTEAFF	TGTGCCAGCAGTCTGGGACAGGGGGCGAACACTGAAGCTTTCTTT
NA	TRBV19	TRBD1	TRBJ1-1	CASSITGVNTEAFF	TGTGCCAGTAGTATTACAGGGGTGAACACTGAAGCTTTCTTT
NA	TRBV3-1/TRBV3-2	TRBD2	TRBJ2-2	CASSRQNSGGSNTGELFF	TGTGCCAGCAGCCGCCAGAACAGCGGGGGGTCGAACACCGGGGAGCTGTTTTTT
few	TRBV9	NA	TRBJ1-2	CASSVTGFQNYGYTF	TGTGCCAGCAGCGTCACAGGGTTTCAGAACTATGGCTACACCTTC
NA	TRBV15	NA	TRBJ2-2	CATSSRPGPGLVVTGELFF	TGTGCCACCAGCAGTCGTCCCGGCCCTGGGCTGGTGGTCACCGGGGAGCTGTTTTTT
NA	TRBV6-2/TRBV6-3	TRBD1	TRBJ1-6	CASSYRGTGGSPLHF	TGTGCCAGCAGTTATCGCGGGACAGGGGGTTCACCCCTCCACTTT
NA	TRBV28	TRBD2	TRBJ2-7	CASSLRGLAWGYF	TGTGCCAGCAGTCTCCGGGGACTAGCTTGGGGGTACTTC
NA	TRBV6-1	TRBD2	TRBJ2-1	CASSETSGTSRKQFF	TGTGCCAGCAGTGAGACTAGCGGGACCTCACGTAAGCAGTTCTTC
NA	TRBV12-3/TRBV12-4	NA	TRBJ2-1	CASTLTSIDEQFF	TGTGCCAGCACACTAACTAGCATCGATGAGCAGTTCTTC
NA	TRBV4-2	NA	TRBJ2-7	CASSQVAGSTYEQYF	TGTGCCAGCAGCCAAGTTGCGGGGTCGACCTACGAGCAGTACTTC
NA	TRBV7-2	TRBD1	TRBJ1-4	CASSLGIDRALFF	TGTGCCAGCAGCTTAGGCATTGACAGGGCCTTGTTTTTT
NA	TRBV5-8	TRBD2	TRBJ2-1	CASSLGTSGFNEQFF	TGTGCCAGCAGCCTCGGGACTAGCGGGTTCAATGAGCAGTTCTTC